This record covers a single TCR beta chain. No antigen is known for it. No per-base quality is available; no much larger clone lies one base away. Enrolling through a virtual design, the prospective study's participants ranged in age from roughly 18 to 95 years and lived across roughly 24 United States geographic areas. In the prospective study, cohorts were assigned on the basis of participant-reported clinical history obtained from a screening survey and a study questionnaire. In the prospective study, whole blood, serum and a nasopharyngeal or oropharyngeal swab were collected from each participant by mobile phlebotomists. Over a roughly 2-month period, participants in the prospective study had the option of providing additional blood draws and questionnaires. Blood samples from the prospective study were shipped frozen or at room temperature prior to DNA extraction. TCRbeta CDR3 regions were amplified from genomic DNA by means of the immunoSEQ Assay, a bias-controlled multiplex PCR. Per the authors' processing: The number of nucleated cells in each sample was estimated by amplification of reference gene primers within the assay. To quantify the absolute abundance of each unique TCRbeta CDR3 rearrangement, sequence reads were collapsed and filtered. For each sample, productive Simpson clonality was calculated as the square root of Simpson's diversity index over productive rearrangements. TCRdb holds this immuneACCESS table with in-frame rearrangements only. Some clones are missing; in checked studies, unresolved V genes explain under half, and the rest has no known cause. V, J and clone size are taken as reported in that table, and D and trimming were inferred from the DNA itself. This sample lists under 250,000 clones; approximately 80% were detected once. The ten largest make up just under 9% of the sample.

The sample belongs to a study of blood T cell repertoires in COVID-19 (dated by TCRdb to 2018 to 2020). Study-wide context: Samples covering the acute and convalescent phases of COVID-19 were provided by collaborators in the United States, Italy and Spain. The prospective study material was composed of cDNA or gDNA derived from T cells, B-cell-depleted T cells, or PBMCs. Subjects who had been exposed to COVID-19, were actively infected with it, or had recovered from it provided the deeply sampled blood TCRbeta repertoires that made up the dataset. The repertoires were released in a freely available public database meant as a resource for research on the immune response to SARS-CoV-2. Samples came from the ongoing ImmuneRACE study (first 160 participants) plus 1,254 subjects from 6 global collaborators. The sample metadata nearly always contained a de-identified subject ID, COVID-19 status, age in years and sex. HLA class I and class II types, where available, came from metadata supplied by the sample provider rather than from assay-based typing.

Study-level results and caveats: How much clinical and demographic metadata was included differed by source and by participant, and the metadata was provided uncurated.

Sequenced material: PBMCs or T cells enriched from blood (not recorded which). The receptor was isolated from a woman aged 50 to 65 with acute COVID-19.

The CDR3 here reads CASIGANTEAFF. The sequence in DNA is TGTGCCAGCATAGGAGCGAACACTGAAGCTTTCTTT. The sequence links TRBV28 to TRBJ1-1; too little of a D gene remains to name it. Counted from cysteine to phenylalanine, this CDR3 has 12 amino acids. Only the CDR3 region is kept as DNA, spanning 36 bases read in frame from base 1. V is pared back by 7 bases and J by 1 base, with 7 bases lying between the germline termini. CDR1 and CDR2 (MDHEN, SYDVKM) derive from the germline V gene.